The source of this T cell receptor (beta chain) is a study of T cells in Graves' hyperthyroidism and ophthalmopathy. TCR beta CDR3 region amplification was performed from RNA transcripts. The primer set for the first-round RT-PCR of the TCR CDR3 was HTBI. Via MiXCR, TCRdb re-called the multiplex PCR reads, giving one row per CDR3 protein. Of around 520,000 distinct CDR3 sequences detected, approximately 24% appear once; the ten largest clones hold 11%. This clonotype appeared a few times. Its antigen remains unknown. The study's findings and limits: Most thyroid clonotypes that were expanded above 0.001 also turned up in blood. In simple terms, a model built on 13 V-J features told ophthalmopathy apart from stable hyperthyroidism.

The source of this sequence is a woman between 25 and 40 years old with Graves' ophthalmopathy. The sequencing input was blood.

The CDR3 reads CASSSDKALYGYTF. In DNA form, the CDR3 reads TGTGCCAGCAGTTCGGACAAGGCCCTCTATGGCTACACCTTC. The V and J genes are TRBV27 and TRBJ1-2; possibly TRBD1 for D (5 bases). This CDR3 contains 14 residues. Germline V gene data show CDR1 as MNHEY and CDR2 as SMNVEV (reference sequence). Trimming took 4 bases from V and 4 from J, leaving 13 bases between them.